Listed below are T cell receptor beta chains from one sample, sequenced in a study of OX40 agonist ivuxolimab in advanced cancers. Libraries were prepared by immunoSEQ multiplex PCR; TCRdb keeps only in-frame clonotypes and omits some of them. This table holds fewer than 70,000 clones, more than 65% found once. This specimen was CD4+ or CD8+ T cells sorted from blood, taken in a trial of the OX40 agonist ivuxolimab. These TCRs come from an adult with an advanced solid tumor such as melanoma, head and neck, liver or kidney cancer. Both conserved end residues are part of each CDR3. Fields, in order: clone size, D gene, V gene, J gene, CDR3 DNA, CDR3 protein. D genes are given only for firm matches. The listing skips clone size in some rows; elsewhere it reads once, few, many or a size class.

size: -
D: TRBD1
V: TRBV7-6
J: TRBJ1-6
DNA: TGTGCCAGCAGCTTAGAGGACAGGGGAAAGTCACCCCTCCACTTT
CDR3: CASSLEDRGKSPLHF

size: -
D: TRBD2
V: TRBV27
J: TRBJ2-1
DNA: TGTGCCAGCAGTTCACTAGCGGGAGCCCTATACAATGAGCAGTTCTTC
CDR3: CASSSLAGALYNEQFF

size: -
D: -
V: TRBV11-2
J: TRBJ2-5
DNA: TGTGCCAGCAGCTTGGGTGAGACCCAGTACTTC
CDR3: CASSLGETQYF

size: once
D: -
V: TRBV5-1
J: TRBJ2-3
DNA: TGCGCCAGCAGCTTGTGGGGGAGGGATACGCAGTATTTT
CDR3: CASSLWGRDTQYF

size: -
D: -
V: TRBV7-9
J: TRBJ2-3
DNA: TGTGCCAGCAGCTTTATATTGCGGAGGAAGGGCACAGATACGCAGTATTTT
CDR3: CASSFILRRKGTDTQYF

size: -
D: -
V: TRBV29-1
J: TRBJ2-1
DNA: TGCAGCGTGCCATCCGGCTCTAGCAATGAGCAGTTCTTC
CDR3: CSVPSGSSNEQFF

size: -
D: -
V: TRBV10-3
J: TRBJ2-1
DNA: TGTGCCATCACCAGGGGGACTGGCAATGAGCAGTTCTTC
CDR3: CAITRGTGNEQFF

size: -
D: -
V: TRBV6-5
J: TRBJ2-5
DNA: TGTGCCAGCAGTTACTCAGCCCAGCGAAGAGCGGAGACCCAGTACTTC
CDR3: CASSYSAQRRAETQYF

size: -
D: -
V: TRBV28
J: TRBJ2-1
DNA: TGTGCCAGCAGTTCGAGCCGTGGGACCCGGGACCGCTACAATGAGCAGTTCTTC
CDR3: CASSSSRGTRDRYNEQFF

size: -
D: -
V: TRBV7-9
J: TRBJ2-3
DNA: TGTGCCAGCAGGCCTAAAAGGCAGGATACGCAGTATTTT
CDR3: CASRPKRQDTQYF

size: -
D: -
V: TRBV10-2
J: TRBJ2-7
DNA: TGCGCCAGCTTCGGAGGGGGGGGGCGCGAGCAGTACTTC
CDR3: CASFGGGGREQYF

size: few
D: TRBD1
V: TRBV5-3
J: TRBJ1-1
DNA: TGTGCCAGAAGCTTGGAGGGGGCGGACACTGAAGCTTTCTTT
CDR3: CARSLEGADTEAFF

size: -
D: -
V: TRBV19
J: TRBJ1-2
DNA: TGTGCCAGTAGTTTACAAATGGACACTAACTATGGCTACACCTTC
CDR3: CASSLQMDTNYGYTF

size: -
D: -
V: TRBV2
J: TRBJ1-1
DNA: TGTGCCAGTTATAACACTGAAGCTTTCTTT
CDR3: CASYNTEAFF

size: -
D: TRBD1
V: TRBV5-1
J: TRBJ1-1
DNA: TGCGCCAGCAGCTTGGCGCAGGGGGGTGAAGCTTTCTTT
CDR3: CASSLAQGGEAFF

size: -
D: TRBD1
V: TRBV7-9
J: TRBJ2-2
DNA: TGTGCCAGCAGCTTAGAACGGACAGGGACAACCGGGGAGCTGTTTTTT
CDR3: CASSLERTGTTGELFF

size: -
D: -
V: TRBV7-3
J: TRBJ2-1
DNA: TGTGCCAGCAGCAACTACAGGCAAAGGCGGTTCTTC
CDR3: CASSNYRQRRFF

size: -
D: -
V: TRBV7-2
J: TRBJ2-7
DNA: TGTGCCAGCAGCTTAGCCCTGGGACGGAGGAGCTCCTACGAGCAGTACTTC
CDR3: CASSLALGRRSSYEQYF

size: -
D: -
V: TRBV2
J: TRBJ2-1
DNA: TGTGCCAGCAGTGAAAGCCCCTTTAGAGGGAGTGATGAGCAGTTCTTC
CDR3: CASSESPFRGSDEQFF

size: -
D: -
V: TRBV27
J: TRBJ2-7
DNA: TGTGCCAGCAGCCCGAGTGCACGCTACGGCTACGAGCAGTACTTC
CDR3: CASSPSARYGYEQYF

size: -
D: -
V: TRBV5-4
J: TRBJ2-1
DNA: TGTGCCAGCAGCTTGGGGACAGTTGGAAAGCAGTTCTTC
CDR3: CASSLGTVGKQFF

size: -
D: -
V: TRBV6-5
J: TRBJ1-3
DNA: TGTGCCAGCAGTAGCCAGAGGGCTCGCGGAAACACCATATATTTT
CDR3: CASSSQRARGNTIYF

size: -
D: TRBD2
V: TRBV29-1
J: TRBJ2-1
DNA: TGCAGCGTTACCCCGACTAGCGGAAGCGTAAGAGGATCCTACAATGAGCAGTTCTTC
CDR3: CSVTPTSGSVRGSYNEQFF

size: few
D: -
V: TRBV19
J: TRBJ1-1
DNA: TGTGCCAGTAGTAACAGCTACACTGAAGCTTTCTTT
CDR3: CASSNSYTEAFF

size: -
D: TRBD2
V: TRBV5-4
J: TRBJ2-7
DNA: TGTGCCAGCAGCCGCGGGAGTTCGAGCTCCTACGAGCAGTACTTC
CDR3: CASSRGSSSSYEQYF

size: -
D: TRBD1
V: TRBV7-2
J: TRBJ2-1
DNA: TGTGCCAGCAGCAAAGACAGGGACTACAATGAGCAGTTCTTC
CDR3: CASSKDRDYNEQFF

size: -
D: -
V: TRBV7-8
J: TRBJ1-1
DNA: TGTGCCACCTCCGACGGGGGGGAGGCCATCGGGGCTGAAGCTTTCTTT
CDR3: CATSDGGEAIGAEAFF

size: -
D: TRBD1
V: TRBV7-2
J: TRBJ1-2
DNA: TGTGCCAGCAGCTTAACAGGGGAGGGTGGCTACACCTTC
CDR3: CASSLTGEGGYTF

size: -
D: -
V: TRBV18
J: TRBJ2-5
DNA: TGTGCCAGCTCACCTCAGGAGGGGGCAGGGAAGACCCAGTACTTC
CDR3: CASSPQEGAGKTQYF

size: -
D: -
V: TRBV19
J: TRBJ2-1
DNA: TGTGCCAGTAGTATGGGACAGGGTAAGTGGCTAGCGGGAGAAAATGAGCAGTTCTTC
CDR3: CASSMGQGKWLAGENEQFF

size: -
D: -
V: TRBV5-8
J: TRBJ1-4
DNA: TGTGCCAGCAGCTTAGAAGGAACGCGAGGAAAACTGTTTTTT
CDR3: CASSLEGTRGKLFF

size: -
D: -
V: TRBV6-6
J: TRBJ1-6
DNA: TGTGCCAGCAGTTACTCCAGCTCCTATAATTCACCCCTCCACTTT
CDR3: CASSYSSSYNSPLHF

size: -
D: TRBD2
V: TRBV27
J: TRBJ2-1
DNA: TGTGCCAGCAAGTCCCCAGCGGGAGGGCAGGATGAGCAGTTCTTC
CDR3: CASKSPAGGQDEQFF

size: -
D: -
V: TRBV7-8
J: TRBJ1-5
DNA: TGTGCCAGCAGCTTATTTTCCAGAGGGTCCAATCAGCCCCAGCATTTT
CDR3: CASSLFSRGSNQPQHF

size: few
D: -
V: TRBV9
J: TRBJ1-3
DNA: TGTGCCAGCAGCGTAGGAGGGTACGGAAGCTCTGGAAACACCATATATTTT
CDR3: CASSVGGYGSSGNTIYF

size: -
D: -
V: TRBV19
J: TRBJ1-4
DNA: TGTGCCAGTAGTAACAGGGCCCTTCAAGAAAAACTGTTTTTT
CDR3: CASSNRALQEKLFF

size: -
D: -
V: TRBV5-6
J: TRBJ2-7
DNA: TGTGCCAGCAGCTTGGTCGGGACCCAGGGTTTCTCCGAGCAGTACTTC
CDR3: CASSLVGTQGFSEQYF

size: -
D: -
V: TRBV5-4
J: TRBJ2-7
DNA: TGTGCCAGCAGCCCCTCTGGACAGCCTTCCTACGAGCAGTACTTC
CDR3: CASSPSGQPSYEQYF

size: -
D: TRBD2
V: TRBV9
J: TRBJ2-5
DNA: TGTGCCAGCAGCCTTATGCCCACGGGAGGACAAGAGACCCAGTACTTC
CDR3: CASSLMPTGGQETQYF

size: -
D: -
V: TRBV11-3
J: TRBJ2-5
DNA: TGTGCCAGCAGCAATAGACAGGACCCTCAAGAGACCCAGTACTTC
CDR3: CASSNRQDPQETQYF

size: -
D: -
V: TRBV7-8
J: TRBJ1-2
DNA: TGTGCCAGCAGCTTAGTTCCAGAGACTAACTATGGCTACACCTTC
CDR3: CASSLVPETNYGYTF

size: -
D: -
V: TRBV28
J: TRBJ1-2
DNA: TGTGCCAGCAGTCTAGCCCAACAGGCCTTACCATATGGCTACACCTTC
CDR3: CASSLAQQALPYGYTF

size: -
D: -
V: TRBV13
J: TRBJ2-5
DNA: TGTGCCAGCAGCTTATATCAGGGCCTGAGAACCCAGTACTTC
CDR3: CASSLYQGLRTQYF

size: few
D: -
V: TRBV19
J: TRBJ1-5
DNA: TGTGCCAGTAGTATTGCGGCCAATCAGCCCCAGCATTTT
CDR3: CASSIAANQPQHF

size: -
D: -
V: TRBV19
J: TRBJ1-1
DNA: TGTGCCAGTAGTATGGGGCGATACACTGAAGCTTTCTTT
CDR3: CASSMGRYTEAFF

size: -
D: -
V: TRBV4-3
J: TRBJ2-7
DNA: TGCGCCAGCAGCCAAGAATCGGGGTTGTCCTACGAGCAGTACTTC
CDR3: CASSQESGLSYEQYF

size: -
D: TRBD1
V: TRBV27
J: TRBJ2-2
DNA: TGTGCCAGCAGTCGCGCCCCGGGACAGGGATTGAACACCGGGGAGCTGTTTTTT
CDR3: CASSRAPGQGLNTGELFF

size: -
D: -
V: TRBV5-5
J: TRBJ2-2
DNA: TGTGCCAGCAGCTCAGGGGTTATCGGGGAGCTGTTTTTT
CDR3: CASSSGVIGELFF

size: -
D: -
V: TRBV19
J: TRBJ1-5
DNA: TGTGCCAGTAGTTCCTTTAAAGGCCGGAGCAATCAGCCCCAGCATTTT
CDR3: CASSSFKGRSNQPQHF

size: -
D: TRBD1
V: TRBV18
J: TRBJ1-5
DNA: TGTGCCAGCTCAGCCACGGGACAGGGTAGCAATCAGCCCCAGCATTTT
CDR3: CASSATGQGSNQPQHF

size: -
D: TRBD1
V: TRBV25-1
J: TRBJ2-1
DNA: TGTGCCAGCAGTGGGGGACAGTCTACCTACAATGAGCAGTTCTTC
CDR3: CASSGGQSTYNEQFF

size: -
D: TRBD1
V: TRBV2
J: TRBJ1-6
DNA: TGTGCCAGCCAAAATCGACAGGGGGTGGGTTCACCCCTCCACTTT
CDR3: CASQNRQGVGSPLHF

size: -
D: TRBD2
V: TRBV7-2
J: TRBJ2-1
DNA: TGTGCCAGCAGCTCCAGGCGGGGGGGCGATGAGCAGTTCTTC
CDR3: CASSSRRGGDEQFF

size: -
D: TRBD1
V: TRBV6-5
J: TRBJ1-4
DNA: TGTGCCAGCAGTTGGCGACAGGGGGTGGGTGAAAAACTGTTTTTT
CDR3: CASSWRQGVGEKLFF